The present T cell receptor (beta chain) was sequenced within a study of shared T cell receptors in the human thymus. The junction had 4 bases not matched to a gene; V was cut back by 5 bases and J by 5 bases. CDR3 size: 16 residues. Germline lookup yields CDR1 PRHDT and CDR2 FYEKMQ (reference sequence). The assay was immunoSEQ multiplex PCR, and TCRdb's table has in-frame clones only and misses some. The sample shows about 660,000 clones, roughly 90% of them seen only once. Separately, the same data were catalogued under a study of human thymus T cells.

Sequencing was done on a sample of thymocytes. The V gene is TRBV13, the J gene TRBJ2-1; 15 nucleotides line up with TRBD2. This clonotype was obtained from a boy under three years old with a congenital heart defect. As DNA, the CDR3 is TGTGCCAGCAGCGCCCGGACTAGCGGGAGGGACAATGAGCAGTTCTTC. Translation gives CASSARTSGRDNEQFF.